This T cell receptor (beta chain) came from a study of T cell responses to AZD1222 COVID-19 vaccine. General observations from the study: Seropositive status at baseline applied to only five or six AZD1222 recipients. The donor cohort was predominantly white British with a female majority, and clonal diversity may have been underestimated. Vaccine-related CD4 TCRs covered spike, predominating at 160-218 and 743-854.

Produced via immunoSEQ multiplex PCR; TCRdb's table is partial and in-frame only. The repertoire has some 150,000 clones, roughly 90% of them found once; the top ten carry 4% to 5.5%. Notes on this clone: The antigen is undetermined.

Trimming removed 6 bases at V and 8 bases at J, with 20 bases between. The CDR3 is 15 amino acids. Germline V gene data show CDR1 as MNHEY and CDR2 as SVGEGT. The sample here was peripheral blood, taken 28 days after the second AZD1222 dose. The clonotype comes from an adult who received the AZD1222 COVID-19 vaccine. This chain joins TRBV6-2 or TRBV6-3 and TRBJ2-1, with D maybe TRBD2 (6 bases). CDR3 protein: CASSLLGGVADEQFF. The CDR3 coding sequence is TGTGCCAGCAGCCTCTTGGGCGGGGTGGCGGATGAGCAGTTCTTC.